This TCR beta chain comes out of a study of CXCR3-negative and CXCR3-positive naive CD8 T cells. This CDR3 comprises 16 residues. CDR1 DFQATT and CDR2 SNEGSKA come from the germline V gene (reference sequence). A note on this clonotype: Its antigen is not identified.

Every individual CD8+ T cell subset underwent sorting in triplicate at more than 250,000 cells apiece. Findings of the study overall: TRB CDR3s of CXCR3-positive naive cells were more hydrophobic than those of CXCR3-negative naive cells.

5' RACE with UMI labels generated the TRB cDNA libraries. TCRdb reprocessed the 5' RACE reads and stores each CDR3 protein as one record, lacking DNA. The sample has over 5,500 distinct CDR3 sequences. This TCR was recovered from a human donor in good health. Some clones in this sample may be carry-over from other donors' samples. Sequencing input: naive CXCR3+ CD8+ T cells from blood. The subset: CD45RO-CCR7+CD27+CD95- naive CD8+ T cells expressing CXCR3 (TNR3+). The chain couples TRBV20-1 to TRBJ2-1; TCRdb's D call, TRBD1, is unchecked because there is no DNA. The CDR3 loop is CSARDQGSSSRDEQFF.